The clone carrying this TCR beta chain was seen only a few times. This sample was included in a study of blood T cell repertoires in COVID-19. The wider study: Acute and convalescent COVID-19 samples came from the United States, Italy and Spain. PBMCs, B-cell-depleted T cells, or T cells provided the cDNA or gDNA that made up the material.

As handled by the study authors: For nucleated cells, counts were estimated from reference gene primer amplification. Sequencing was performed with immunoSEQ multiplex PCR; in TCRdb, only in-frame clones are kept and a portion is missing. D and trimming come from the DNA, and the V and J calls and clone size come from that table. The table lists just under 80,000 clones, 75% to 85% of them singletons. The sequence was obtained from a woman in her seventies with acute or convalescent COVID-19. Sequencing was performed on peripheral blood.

CDR3 sequence (DNA): TGTGCCAGCACCCTTCAGGCGGGGGTGAACACTGAAGCTTTCTTT. It translates to CASTLQAGVNTEAFF. The chain recombines TRBV6-5 with TRBJ1-1; TRBD1 is a possible D gene (5 bases). The CDR3 has 15 residues. Trimming cost V 7 bases and J 0 bases, with 15 bases left between them. Germline V CDR1 and CDR2: MNHEY, SVGAGI.